One and the same sample provided the 28 T cell receptor beta chains below, sequenced in a study of cytomegalovirus exposure and HLA in healthy donors. The PCR employed 60 Vbeta primers together with 13 Jbeta primers. Produced via immunoSEQ multiplex PCR; TCRdb's table is partial and in-frame only. This sample has over 85,000 clones, with over 60% found just once. The sample consisted of PBMCs. The receptors here all came from a man aged 25 to 40 in good health and CMV-seropositive.

The V gene is TRBV10-2, the J gene TRBJ1-1; tentative D call: TRBD1 (6 bases). Germline CDR1 WSHSY, CDR2 SAAADI. Trimming pared 0 bases from V and 1 base from J, leaving 9 bases between. This CDR3 spans 15 amino acids. CDR3: CASSESGHENTEAFF. The CDR3 DNA is TGCGCCAGCAGTGAGTCGGGACATGAGAACACTGAAGCTTTCTTT.

The sample holds one count of this clone. The rearrangement joins TRBV28 to TRBJ2-1; TRBD1 matches 9 bases. The junction had 15 bases not matched to a gene; V was cut back by 7 bases and J by 8 bases. CDR1 is MDHEN and CDR2 is SYDVKM in the germline V gene. This CDR3 is 16 amino acids long. The CDR3 nucleotides read TGTGCCAGCACCCCCGGACAGGGGAGGGTTTGGGATGAGCAGTTCTTC. Translating gives CASTPGQGRVWDEQFF.

On this clone itself: The same CDR3 arises from other DNA sequences in this sample as well. The rearrangement links TRBV19 to TRBJ1-2; TRBD1 agrees at 7 bases. Germline V gene data show CDR1 as LNHDA and CDR2 as SQIVND (reference sequence). The CDR3 has 13 residues. Losses at the gene ends were 9 bases for V and 2 bases for J; bases not matched to a gene: 6. DNA of the CDR3: TGTGCCAGCAGTTCCAGGGGGAACTATGGCTACACCTTC. It yields the protein CASSSRGNYGYTF.

This sequence joins TRBV9 and TRBJ1-5; 8 nucleotides agree with TRBD1. This CDR3 comprises 17 residues. V shed 7 bases, J shed 0 bases, and the junction held 12 bases outside the gene matches. Germline-derived CDR1 and CDR2 are SGDLS and YYNGEE. The DNA for the CDR3 is TGTGCCAGCCCCGTAATGGCAGGGGGCTTTAGCAATCAGCCCCAGCATTTT. Protein product: CASPVMAGGFSNQPQHF.

V gene TRBV5-1 combines with J gene TRBJ1-5, with 7 bases matching TRBD1. Losses at the gene ends were 4 bases for V and 5 bases for J; bases not matched to a gene: 6. This CDR3 has 14 residues. Germline V CDR1 and CDR2: SGHRS, YFSETQ. CDR3 amino acids: CASSPQGGHQPQHF. CDR3 DNA: TGCGCCAGCAGCCCGCAGGGGGGCCATCAGCCCCAGCATTTT.

This chain joins TRBV9 and TRBJ1-2, with a tentative D call TRBD1 (6 bases). The germline V and J ends were trimmed by 4 bases and 5 bases, with 12 bases remaining between them. This CDR3 spans 13 amino acids. Germline V CDR1 and CDR2: SGDLS, YYNGEE. CDR3 region: CASSPSGEYGYTF. The DNA of the CDR3 is TGTGCCAGCAGCCCCTCAGGGGAATATGGCTACACCTTC.

The rearrangement uses TRBV7-9 and TRBJ1-2, with D unclear. From germline, CDR1 is SEHNR and CDR2 FQNEAQ (reference sequence). The ends were cut back, 3 bases at V and 2 bases at J, with 22 bases in the middle. The CDR3 runs to 18 residues. CDR3 sequence: CASSFTIATRDINYGYTF. CDR3 bases: TGTGCCAGCAGCTTCACGATAGCTACCCGGGATATCAACTATGGCTACACCTTC.

The chain has TRBV7-8 and TRBJ1-5, with 7 positions matching TRBD1. Looked up from germline, CDR1 is SGHVS and CDR2 is FQNEAQ. V dropped 1 base and J dropped 0; count of bases not matched to a gene: 12. There are 19 residues in the CDR3. In DNA form, the CDR3 reads TGTGCCAGCAGCTTAGATGCCCCCACAGGGGACCATAGCAATCAGCCCCAGCATTTT. Translation: CASSLDAPTGDHSNQPQHF.

This sequence joins TRBV27 and TRBJ2-7; a possible D gene is TRBD1 (6 bases). The CDR3 spans 16 residues. Germline V lookup: CDR1 MNHEY, CDR2 SMNVEV (reference sequence). The V gene lost 4 bases and the J gene lost 3 bases, with 19 bases spanning the gap. CDR3 protein: CASSSTSRDINYEQYF. In DNA form, the CDR3 reads TGTGCCAGCAGTTCTACTTCCCGGGACATCAACTACGAGCAGTACTTC.

The chain uses TRBV27 and TRBJ2-1, with 7 bases fitting TRBD2. The germline CDR1 and CDR2 sequences are MNHEY and SMNVEV (reference sequence). The CDR3 has 13 amino acids. V lost 2 bases, J lost 6 bases, and 1 base stayed unmatched. The CDR3 DNA reads as TGTGCCAGCAGTTTAGGGGGGGGCAATGAGCAGTTCTTC. It is translated as CASSLGGGNEQFF.

The chain recombines TRBV19 with TRBJ2-6; 8 nucleotides match TRBD1. This CDR3 region has 16 residues. CDR1 and CDR2 (germline): LNHDA, SQIVND (reference sequence). Trimming took 7 bases from V and 2 from J; bases not matched to a gene: 7. This CDR3 is CASKDREATGANVLTF. The CDR3 bases are TGTGCCAGTAAGGACAGGGAGGCTACTGGGGCCAACGTCCTGACTTTC. Drawing the rest from reference TRBV19 and TRBJ2-6, the complete variable domain is DGGITQSPKYLFRKEGQNVTLSCEQNLNHDAMYWYRQDPGQGLRLIYYSQIVNDFQKGDIAEGYSVSREKKESFPLTVTSAQKNPTAFYLCASKDREATGANVLTFGAGSRLTVL.

The chain is built from TRBV28 and TRBJ2-3; possibly TRBD1 for D (6 bases). Germline V gives CDR1 MDHEN, CDR2 SYDVKM. This CDR3 has 12 amino acids. V was clipped by 6 bases and J by 6 bases, with 10 bases between them. In nucleotides, the CDR3 is TGTGCCAGCAGCAACAGGGAGGATACGCAGTATTTT. Translation gives CASSNREDTQYF.

This sequence joins TRBV2 and TRBJ1-5, with a weak D call TRBD1 (5 bases). Germline V gene sequence: CDR1 SNHLY, CDR2 FYNNEI. The CDR3 covers 13 residues. Trimming pared 4 bases from V and 6 bases from J, leaving 10 bases between. CDR3 in amino acids: CASSGSGIQPQHF. As DNA, the CDR3 is TGTGCCAGCAGTGGATCAGGGATTCAGCCCCAGCATTTT.

The chain combines TRBV7-6 with TRBJ2-1; the D gene is possibly TRBD1 (6 bases). The CDR3 has 15 amino acids. Between the trimmed V and J ends, which lost 0 bases and 10 bases, there was a span of 16 bases. Germline lookup yields CDR1 SGHVS and CDR2 FNYEAQ. In DNA, the CDR3 is TGTGCCAGCAGCTTAGCGGCAGGGGCAGACCGGGAGCAGTTCTTC. Translating it yields CASSLAAGADREQFF.

This clone was detected only a few times. The J gene is TRBJ1-2, the V gene TRBV5-6; D unclear. The CDR3 totals 14 residues. Trimming pared 2 bases from V and 5 bases from J, leaving 13 bases between. Germline V gene lookup returns CDR1 SGHDT and CDR2 YYEEEE. CDR3 residues: CASSFEGHRYGYTF. DNA for the CDR3: TGTGCCAGCAGCTTCGAGGGCCACCGGTATGGCTACACCTTC. Based on the CDR3 plus reference TRBV5-6 and TRBJ1-2, the full variable domain is DAGVTQSPTHLIKTRGQQVTLRCSPKSGHDTVSWYQQALGQGPQFIFQYYEEEERQRGNFPDRFSGHQFPNYSSELNVNALLLGDSALYLCASSFEGHRYGYTFGSGTRLTVV.

The V gene is TRBV10-2, the J gene TRBJ1-6, with 9 bases matching TRBD1. CDR3 length equals 15 residues. Trimming took 6 bases from V and 9 from J; bases not matched to a gene: 9. Germline CDR1 and CDR2: WSHSY and SAAADI. CDR3 sequence reads: CASSTGGEDGSPLHF. CDR3 sequence (DNA): TGCGCCAGCAGCACAGGGGGCGAAGATGGTTCACCCCTCCACTTT.

This clone was detected only a few times. The chain employs TRBV15 and TRBJ2-5; 9 bases align to TRBD2. The CDR3 has 15 amino acids. Germline values: CDR1 LNHNV, CDR2 YYDKDF (reference sequence). Unmatched junction bases numbered 3, after V lost 0 bases and J lost 4 bases. CDR3 DNA sequence: TGTGCCACCAGCAGAGATGCGGGGGGGCCAGAGACCCAGTACTTC. Amino acid sequence: CATSRDAGGPETQYF.

V gene TRBV4-3 combines with J gene TRBJ2-2; 7 nucleotides agree with TRBD1. V dropped 0 bases and J dropped 7; count of bases not matched to a gene: 5. Germline V gene lookup returns CDR1 LGHNA and CDR2 YSLEER. This CDR3 is built from 15 residues. This chain's CDR3 is CASSQESTGVGELFF. In nucleotides, the CDR3 is TGCGCCAGCAGCCAAGAGTCCACAGGGGTCGGGGAGCTGTTTTTT.

V usage is TRBV7-9 and J usage is TRBJ2-5; weak D call: TRBD2 (5 bases). TRBJ2-7 matches the DNA end more closely, so the J call is doubtful. CDR1 and CDR2 from the germline V gene are SEHNR and FQNEAQ (reference sequence). The CDR3 length is 14 residues. The CDR3 bases are TGTGCCAGCAGCCCGGACTTCAGCTCCTACGAGCAGTACTTC. It specifies CASSPDFSSYEQYF.

The rearrangement joins TRBV11-2 to TRBJ1-1; D uncertain. Trimming removed 3 bases from V and 11 bases from J, with 13 bases in between. The CDR3 consists of 12 residues. CDR1 is SGHAT, CDR2 FQNNGV, per germline. This chain's CDR3 is CASSFELGSAFF. CDR3 coding DNA: TGTGCCAGCAGCTTCGAACTGGGGAGTGCTTTCTTT.

This clone was counted between two and nine times. The chain employs TRBV4-2 and TRBJ2-7; 7 nucleotides align to TRBD1. The ends lost 2 bases at V and 2 bases at J; junction bases unmatched: 3. The CDR3 covers 14 residues. Germline values: CDR1 LGHNA, CDR2 YNFKEQ. The CDR3 protein is CASSQQGETYEQYF. In DNA, the CDR3 is TGTGCCAGCAGCCAACAGGGGGAGACCTACGAGCAGTACTTC.

J is TRBJ2-5 and V is TRBV7-8, with TRBD2 identical over 15 bases. This CDR3 has 17 amino acids. V gave up 5 bases and J gave up 0 bases; unmatched junction bases: 4. In germline, CDR1 is SGHVS, CDR2 FQNEAQ. The CDR3 sequence is CASSRGLAGGYQETQYF. The CDR3 DNA follows: TGTGCCAGCAGCCGTGGACTAGCGGGGGGGTACCAAGAGACCCAGTACTTC.

This chain connects TRBV5-5 to TRBJ2-5, with a possible D match to TRBD1 (7 bases). The CDR3 is made up of 14 amino acids. The V and J ends lost 3 bases and 5 bases respectively, with 14 bases between them. From germline, CDR1 is SGHKS and CDR2 YYEKEE (reference sequence). In DNA form, the CDR3 reads TGTGCCAGCAGCTCACAGGGGAGGCAGGAGACCCAGTACTTC. It is translated as CASSSQGRQETQYF.

This clone was recorded a few times. J is TRBJ1-1 and V is TRBV11-2; D is undetermined. CDR3 size: 14 residues. Germline V gives CDR1 SGHAT, CDR2 FQNNGV. V was shortened by 3 bases and J by 8 bases, with 16 bases between the two germline ends. CDR3 amino acids: CASSFDGSGVEAFF. The CDR3 DNA sequence: TGTGCCAGCAGCTTTGACGGCTCGGGTGTAGAAGCTTTCTTT.

This clone was found a few times. The V and J genes are TRBV2 and TRBJ2-2; 9 bases are shared with TRBD2. The CDR3 extends over 12 amino acids. Germline-derived CDR1 and CDR2 are SNHLY and FYNNEI. CDR3 sequence: CGGAGGTGELFF. The CDR3 DNA sequence: TGTGGGGGAGCGGGAGGAACCGGGGAGCTGTTTTTT. Using reference TRBV2 and TRBJ2-2 for the parts outside the CDR3, the full variable domain is EPEVTQTPSHQVTQMGQEVILRCVPISNHLYFYWYRQILGQKVEFLVSFYNNEISEKSEIFDDQFSVERPDGSNFTLKIRSTKLEDSAMYFCGGAGGTGELFFGEGSRLTVL.

This clone has more than one count but fewer than ten. This chain joins TRBV4-2 and TRBJ1-1; D might be TRBD1 (5 bases). This CDR3 comprises 15 residues. V was trimmed by 1 base and J by 1 base, leaving 10 bases between them. Germline V gene lookup returns CDR1 LGHNA and CDR2 YNFKEQ. The CDR3 is CASSQGGAENTEAFF. The CDR3 DNA follows: TGTGCCAGCAGCCAAGGCGGGGCAGAGAACACTGAAGCTTTCTTT.

The chain uses TRBV4-3 and TRBJ2-1; D is unclear. The CDR3 has 15 amino acids. From germline, CDR1 is LGHNA and CDR2 YSLEER. V was pared by 0 bases and J by 9 bases, with 15 bases between. The CDR3 nucleotides read TGCGCCAGCAGCCAAGAGTGGGCAGGCCAGGCTGAGCAGTTCTTC. As protein: CASSQEWAGQAEQFF.

This clone has only a few counts. This sequence joins TRBV6-6 and TRBJ2-5; possibly TRBD2 for D (6 bases). Germline V gene sequence: CDR1 MNHNY, CDR2 SVGAGI (reference sequence). Trimming left V 4 bases short and J 5 bases short, with 14 bases between. This CDR3 has 14 amino acids. The CDR3 DNA is TGTGCCAGCAGTTTCCCGGGGGAAGGGGAGACCCAGTACTTC. It encodes CASSFPGEGETQYF.